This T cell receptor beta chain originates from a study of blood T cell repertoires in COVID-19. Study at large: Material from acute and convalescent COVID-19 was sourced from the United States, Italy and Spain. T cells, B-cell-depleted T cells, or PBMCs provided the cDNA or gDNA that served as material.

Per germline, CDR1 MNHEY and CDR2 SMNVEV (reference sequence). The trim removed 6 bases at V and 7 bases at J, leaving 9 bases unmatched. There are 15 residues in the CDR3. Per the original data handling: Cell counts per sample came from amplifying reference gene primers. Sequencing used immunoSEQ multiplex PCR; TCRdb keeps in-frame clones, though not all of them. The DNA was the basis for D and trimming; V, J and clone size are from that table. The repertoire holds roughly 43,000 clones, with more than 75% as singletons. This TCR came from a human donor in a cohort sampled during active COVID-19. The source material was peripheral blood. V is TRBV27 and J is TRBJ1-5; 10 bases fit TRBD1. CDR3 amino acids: CASRALTGGGQPQHF. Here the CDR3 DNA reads TGTGCCAGCAGGGCCTTGACAGGGGGCGGACAGCCCCAGCATTTT.